The rows below give T cell receptor beta chains drawn from one sample of a study of cytotoxic CD8 clonotypes in ibrutinib-treated CLL. Profiling relied on immunoSEQ multiplex PCR, and the TCRdb table lists in-frame clones only, not all of them. The sample has some 140,000 clones, roughly 80% seen once. The source was PBMCs, collected after 24 months of ibrutinib treatment. These receptors all stem from a human donor with chronic lymphocytic leukemia. The CDR3 runs from the conserved cysteine through the conserved F or W. The D gene is left open where the match is weak. Clone size is stated in some rows and not others, as once, few, many or a class when expanded.

clone_size d_call j_call v_call cdr3_aa cdr3_nt
few . TRBJ2-5 TRBV4-1 CASSQVRAGLKETQYF TGCGCCAGCAGCCAAGTCAGAGCGGGCCTCAAAGAGACCCAGTACTTC
. . TRBJ1-3 TRBV21-1 CASSTKGPAGDLISGNTIYF TGTGCCAGCAGCACCAAGGGGCCGGCAGGGGACCTTATCTCTGGAAACACCATATATTTT
. TRBD1 TRBJ2-3 TRBV15 CATSRGTGDGQDTQYF TGTGCCACCAGCAGGGGAACAGGGGACGGACAGGATACGCAGTATTTT
. . TRBJ2-7 TRBV7-2 CASSLEVGTLGEQYF TGTGCCAGCAGCTTAGAAGTGGGGACCCTCGGGGAGCAGTACTTC
. . TRBJ1-1 TRBV6-1 CASSEAPFYTFF TGTGCCAGCAGTGAAGCCCCCTTTTATACTTTCTTT
. . TRBJ2-6 TRBV10-3 CAISESWGSGANVLTF TGTGCCATCAGTGAGTCGTGGGGGTCTGGGGCCAACGTCCTGACTTTC
. . TRBJ1-1 TRBV7-2 CASSFENTEAFF TGTGCCAGCAGCTTTGAGAACACTGAAGCTTTCTTT
. TRBD2 TRBJ2-3 TRBV7-2 CASSLYASGAPTDTQYF TGTGCCAGCAGCTTATATGCTAGCGGGGCCCCCACAGATACGCAGTATTTT
. TRBD1 TRBJ1-2 TRBV28 CASSLGRGLRGYTF TGTGCCAGCAGTTTGGGCAGGGGGCTTCGGGGCTACACCTTC
once TRBD2 TRBJ2-3 TRBV5-6 CASSLGTSGAFTQYF TGTGCCAGCAGCTTGGGGACTAGCGGGGCGTTTACGCAGTATTTT
. TRBD1 TRBJ2-5 TRBV5-6 CASSRDRETQYF TGTGCCAGCAGCCGGGACAGGGAGACCCAGTACTTC
once . TRBJ2-5 TRBV11-2 CASSLVETQYF TGTGCCAGCAGCTTAGTAGAGACCCAGTACTTC
once TRBD1 TRBJ2-5 TRBV18 CASTVNRGPETQYF TGTGCCAGCACCGTCAACAGGGGACCAGAGACCCAGTACTTC
once . TRBJ1-2 TRBV13 CASSFSGAYGYTF TGTGCCAGCAGCTTTTCAGGTGCCTATGGCTACACCTTC
. . TRBJ1-5 TRBV6-5 CASSWGFEQPQHF TGTGCCAGCAGTTGGGGGTTCGAACAGCCCCAGCATTTT
. . TRBJ1-4 TRBV6-4 CASSARGGGEKLFF TGTGCCAGCAGTGCCAGGGGAGGGGGTGAAAAACTGTTTTTT
. TRBD1 TRBJ1-4 TRBV6-1 CASKRTGSEKLFF TGTGCCAGCAAGAGGACAGGGAGTGAAAAACTGTTTTTT
. . TRBJ2-7 TRBV7-2 CASSLLPGASEQYF TGTGCCAGCAGCTTATTGCCGGGGGCTTCCGAGCAGTACTTC
. . TRBJ2-1 TRBV6-6 CASSYPAGPYNEQFF TGTGCCAGCAGTTACCCGGCGGGCCCCTACAATGAGCAGTTCTTC
. . TRBJ1-4 TRBV4-1 CASSQYRDAIEKLFF TGCGCCAGCAGCCAGTACCGGGACGCAATTGAAAAACTGTTTTTT
. TRBD2 TRBJ2-1 TRBV29-1 CSVASGGVYNEQFF TGCAGCGTAGCTAGCGGGGGGGTCTACAATGAGCAGTTCTTC
. TRBD1 TRBJ1-4 TRBV7-9 CASSSGQGVPNEKLFF TGTGCCAGCAGCTCAGGACAGGGTGTTCCTAATGAAAAACTGTTTTTT
. . TRBJ2-7 TRBV9 CASSPQLSSYEQYF TGTGCCAGCAGCCCCCAACTGAGCTCCTACGAGCAGTACTTC
. . TRBJ1-1 TRBV20-1 CSARDTEAFF TGCAGTGCTAGAGACACTGAAGCTTTCTTT
. . TRBJ2-7 TRBV6-1 CASSELSGAPYEQYF TGTGCCAGCAGTGAATTGTCGGGGGCCCCCTACGAGCAGTACTTC
. TRBD2 TRBJ2-2 TRBV11-3 CASRGGSSTGELFF TGTGCCAGCCGCGGGGGGTCGAGCACCGGGGAGCTGTTTTTT
. TRBD1 TRBJ2-7 TRBV6-5 CASSYWTGTYEQYF TGTGCCAGCAGTTACTGGACAGGAACCTACGAGCAGTACTTC
once TRBD1 TRBJ2-1 TRBV7-9 CASSSRTGGGNEQFF TGTGCCAGCAGCTCAAGGACAGGGGGAGGCAATGAGCAGTTCTTC
. . TRBJ1-1 TRBV10-3 CAIRSTGSTQGTEAFF TGTGCCATCCGAAGCACTGGGTCGACCCAGGGCACTGAAGCTTTCTTT
. . TRBJ2-3 TRBV18 CASSPTRDSTDTQYF TGTGCCAGCTCACCGACGAGGGACAGCACAGATACGCAGTATTTT
. . TRBJ2-5 TRBV19 CASSGGQETQYF TGTGCCAGTAGCGGGGGTCAAGAGACCCAGTACTTC
. TRBD2 TRBJ2-5 TRBV5-1 CASSLGSTTSGLVQYF TGCGCCAGCAGCTTGGGCTCTACTACTAGCGGGTTGGTACAGTACTTC
. . TRBJ1-1 TRBV19 CASSRGPLDRSNTEAFF TGTGCCAGTAGTCGGGGTCCTCTAGACCGGTCGAACACTGAAGCTTTCTTT
few . TRBJ2-3 TRBV5-4 CASTRDHITDTQYF TGTGCCAGTACCCGCGATCACATCACAGATACGCAGTATTTT
. TRBD2 TRBJ2-7 TRBV11-1 CASSARGGSGGAYEQYF TGTGCCAGCAGCGCTCGAGGTGGTAGCGGGGGGGCCTACGAGCAGTACTTC
. . TRBJ2-7 TRBV7-2 CASSFAGQLPTEQYF TGTGCCAGCAGCTTTGCGGGACAGCTACCTACCGAGCAGTACTTC
. TRBD1 TRBJ2-3 TRBV10-1 CASSESGQGDETDTQYF TGCGCCAGCAGTGAGTCGGGACAGGGTGATGAGACAGATACGCAGTATTTT
. TRBD2 TRBJ2-1 TRBV5-4 CASSQGTRGDNEQFF TGTGCCAGCAGCCAAGGGACTAGAGGCGACAATGAGCAGTTCTTC
. TRBD1 TRBJ2-7 TRBV30 CAWSVWDRRKAREQYF TGTGCCTGGAGTGTATGGGACAGGAGGAAGGCTCGAGAGCAGTACTTC
. . TRBJ2-3 TRBV14 CASSQANREGTQYF TGTGCCAGCAGCCAAGCTAACAGGGAGGGTACGCAGTATTTT
. . TRBJ1-3 TRBV7-9 CASSSRGGSENTIYF TGTGCCAGCAGCTCCCGCGGGGGCTCGGAAAACACCATATATTTT
. TRBD1 TRBJ2-1 TRBV7-2 CASSLRTGNLNEQFF TGTGCCAGCAGCTTAAGGACAGGGAATTTAAATGAGCAGTTCTTC
. TRBD2 TRBJ2-3 TRBV4-3 CASSQDYGGGAFGTDTQYF TGCGCCAGCAGCCAAGATTACGGCGGGGGGGCCTTTGGCACAGATACGCAGTATTTT
. . TRBJ2-7 TRBV2 CASSDVVFSSYEQYF TGTGCCAGCAGTGACGTAGTTTTTAGCTCCTACGAGCAGTACTTC
. . TRBJ1-5 TRBV7-2 CASSLVSARYSNQPQHF TGTGCCAGCAGCTTAGTTTCAGCCCGATATAGCAATCAGCCCCAGCATTTT
. . TRBJ2-3 TRBV5-1 CASSLAPEDTQYF TGCGCCAGCAGCTTAGCCCCCGAAGATACGCAGTATTTT
once . TRBJ1-3 TRBV19 CASSPPGARGNTIYF TGTGCCAGTAGTCCCCCCGGCGCGAGAGGAAACACCATATATTTT
. TRBD1 TRBJ2-3 TRBV7-9 CASSWRQGDTQYF TGTGCCAGCAGCTGGAGACAGGGAGATACGCAGTATTTT
. TRBD2 TRBJ2-5 TRBV28 CASTAGDRETQYF TGTGCCAGCACAGCGGGGGATAGGGAGACCCAGTACTTC
. TRBD2 TRBJ2-5 TRBV11-2 CASSPSRLAGAGETQYF TGTGCCAGCAGCCCATCCCGACTAGCGGGGGCGGGAGAGACCCAGTACTTC
. TRBD1 TRBJ2-1 TRBV5-6 CASSRGTGDYNEQFF TGTGCCAGCAGCCGCGGGACAGGGGACTACAATGAGCAGTTCTTC
. TRBD1 TRBJ1-1 TRBV18 CASSSRGPTNTEAFF TGTGCCAGCTCATCAAGGGGGCCGACGAACACTGAAGCTTTCTTT
. TRBD1 TRBJ1-1 TRBV30 CAWRGTGPATEAFF TGTGCCTGGAGGGGGACAGGTCCCGCCACTGAAGCTTTCTTT
. . TRBJ2-7 TRBV30 CAWSLEGPYEQYF TGTGCCTGGAGCCTAGAAGGTCCATACGAGCAGTACTTC
. . TRBJ1-5 TRBV6-6 CASRHGGQPQHF TGTGCCAGCAGACATGGCGGTCAGCCCCAGCATTTT
. . TRBJ1-2 TRBV30 CAWRSGGYTF TGTGCCTGGAGGTCGGGTGGCTACACCTTC
once . TRBJ1-5 TRBV5-6 CASSFNQPQHF TGTGCCAGCAGCTTTAATCAGCCCCAGCATTTT
. . TRBJ2-5 TRBV7-2 CASSLQGETQYF TGTGCCAGCAGCCTACAAGGGGAGACCCAGTACTTC
. TRBD2 TRBJ2-1 TRBV10-3 CAISETTGGNEQFF TGTGCCATCAGTGAGACTACCGGGGGGAATGAGCAGTTCTTC